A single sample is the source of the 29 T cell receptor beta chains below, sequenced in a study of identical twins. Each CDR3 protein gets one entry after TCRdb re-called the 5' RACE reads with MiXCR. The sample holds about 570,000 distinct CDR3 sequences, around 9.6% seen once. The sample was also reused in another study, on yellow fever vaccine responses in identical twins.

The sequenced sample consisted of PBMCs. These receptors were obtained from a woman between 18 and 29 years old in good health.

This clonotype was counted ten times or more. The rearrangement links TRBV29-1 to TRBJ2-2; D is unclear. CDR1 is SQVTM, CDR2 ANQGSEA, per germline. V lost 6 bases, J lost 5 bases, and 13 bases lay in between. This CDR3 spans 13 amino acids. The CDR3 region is CSVLVKRTGELFF. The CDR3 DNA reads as TGCAGCGTCTTGGTTAAGCGAACCGGGGAGCTGTTTTTT.

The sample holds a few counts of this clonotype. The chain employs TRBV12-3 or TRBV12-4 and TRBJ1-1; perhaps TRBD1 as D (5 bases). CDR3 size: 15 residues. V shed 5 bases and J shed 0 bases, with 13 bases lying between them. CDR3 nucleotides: TGTGCCAGCAGTGGGGTACAGGCCATGAACACTGAAGCTTTCTTT. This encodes CASSGVQAMNTEAFF.

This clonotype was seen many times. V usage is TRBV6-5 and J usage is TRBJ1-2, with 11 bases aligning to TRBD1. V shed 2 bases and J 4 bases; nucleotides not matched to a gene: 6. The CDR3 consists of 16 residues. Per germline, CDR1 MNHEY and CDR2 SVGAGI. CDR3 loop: CASSYLRTGGSYGYTF. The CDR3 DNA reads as TGTGCCAGCAGTTACCTACGGACAGGGGGCTCCTATGGCTACACCTTC.

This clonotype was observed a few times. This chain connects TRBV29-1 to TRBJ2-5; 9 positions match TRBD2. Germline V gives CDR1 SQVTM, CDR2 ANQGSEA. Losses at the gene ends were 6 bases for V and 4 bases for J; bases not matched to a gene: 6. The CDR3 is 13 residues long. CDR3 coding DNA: TGCAGCGTCCTACTAGCGGGTGGAGAGACCCAGTACTTC. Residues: CSVLLAGGETQYF.

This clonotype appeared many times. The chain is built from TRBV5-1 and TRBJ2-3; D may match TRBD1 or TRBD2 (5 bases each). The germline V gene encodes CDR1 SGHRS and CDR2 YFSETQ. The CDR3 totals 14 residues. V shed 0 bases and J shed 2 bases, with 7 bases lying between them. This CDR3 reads CASSLVGTTDTQYF. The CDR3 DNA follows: TGCGCCAGCAGCTTGGTGGGGACCACAGATACGCAGTATTTT.

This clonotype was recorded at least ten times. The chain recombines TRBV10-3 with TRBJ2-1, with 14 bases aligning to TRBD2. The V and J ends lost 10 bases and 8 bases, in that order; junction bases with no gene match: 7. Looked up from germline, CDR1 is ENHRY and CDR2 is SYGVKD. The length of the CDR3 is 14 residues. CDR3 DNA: TGTGCCACGGGGACTAGCGGGAGTATTGATGAGCAGTTCTTC. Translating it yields CATGTSGSIDEQFF.

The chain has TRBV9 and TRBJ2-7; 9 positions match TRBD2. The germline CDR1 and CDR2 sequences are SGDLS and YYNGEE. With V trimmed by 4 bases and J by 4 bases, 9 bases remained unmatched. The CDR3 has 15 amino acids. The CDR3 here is CASSPGGGRAYEQYF. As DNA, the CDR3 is TGTGCCAGCAGCCCCGGGGGCGGGAGGGCGTACGAGCAGTACTTC.

CDR3 DNA: TGCGCCAGCAGCCAAGCGGGAGTGGCCTACGAGCAGTACTTC. Translation: CASSQAGVAYEQYF. V usage is TRBV4-1 and J usage is TRBJ2-7; weak D call: TRBD2 (6 bases). This CDR3 region has 14 residues. Germline CDR1 and CDR2: MGHRA and YSYEKL. V lost 1 base and J 2 bases, leaving 9 bases between the germline ends.

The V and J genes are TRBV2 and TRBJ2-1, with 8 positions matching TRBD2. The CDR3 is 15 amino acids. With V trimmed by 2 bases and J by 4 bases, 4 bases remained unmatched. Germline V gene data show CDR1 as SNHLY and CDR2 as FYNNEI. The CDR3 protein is CASSERLAGYNEQFF. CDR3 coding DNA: TGTGCCAGCAGTGAACGGCTAGCGGGTTACAATGAGCAGTTCTTC.

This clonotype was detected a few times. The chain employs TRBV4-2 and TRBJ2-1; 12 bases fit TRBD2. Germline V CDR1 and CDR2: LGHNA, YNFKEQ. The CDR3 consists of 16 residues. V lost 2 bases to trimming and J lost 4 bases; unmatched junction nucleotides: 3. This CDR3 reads CASSQPLAGGYNEQFF. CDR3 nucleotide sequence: TGTGCCAGCAGCCAACCCCTAGCGGGAGGGTACAATGAGCAGTTCTTC.

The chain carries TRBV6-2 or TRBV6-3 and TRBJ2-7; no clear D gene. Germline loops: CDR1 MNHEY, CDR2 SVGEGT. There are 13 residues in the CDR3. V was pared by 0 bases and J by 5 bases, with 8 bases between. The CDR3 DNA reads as TGTGCCAGCAGTTACTCGGGGAAGCACGAGCAGTACTTC. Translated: CASSYSGKHEQYF.

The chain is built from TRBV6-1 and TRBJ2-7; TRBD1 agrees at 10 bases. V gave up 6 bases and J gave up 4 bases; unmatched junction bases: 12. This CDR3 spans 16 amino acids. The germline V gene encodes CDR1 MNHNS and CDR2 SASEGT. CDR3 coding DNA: TGTGCCAGCAGGCCAGATCCGGGACAGGGGTTATACGAGCAGTACTTC. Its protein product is CASRPDPGQGLYEQYF.

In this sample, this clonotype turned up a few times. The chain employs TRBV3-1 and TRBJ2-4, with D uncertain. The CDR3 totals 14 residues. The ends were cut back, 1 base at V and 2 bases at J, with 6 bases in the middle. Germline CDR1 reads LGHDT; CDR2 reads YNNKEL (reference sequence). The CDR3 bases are TGTGCCAGCAGCCAAGGGACCCCCAAAAACATTCAGTACTTC. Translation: CASSQGTPKNIQYF.

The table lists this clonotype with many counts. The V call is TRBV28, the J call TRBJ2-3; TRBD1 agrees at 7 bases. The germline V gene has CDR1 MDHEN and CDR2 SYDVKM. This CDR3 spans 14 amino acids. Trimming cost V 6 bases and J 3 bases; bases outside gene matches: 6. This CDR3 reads CASRPDRVTDTQYF. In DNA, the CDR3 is TGTGCCAGCAGACCCGACAGGGTAACAGATACGCAGTATTTT.

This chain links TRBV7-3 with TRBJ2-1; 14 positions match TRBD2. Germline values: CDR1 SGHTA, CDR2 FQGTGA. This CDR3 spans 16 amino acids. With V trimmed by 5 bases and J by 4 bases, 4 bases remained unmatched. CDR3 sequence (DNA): TGTGCCAGCAGCCAGACTAGCGGGGGGGGATACAATGAGCAGTTCTTC. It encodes CASSQTSGGGYNEQFF.

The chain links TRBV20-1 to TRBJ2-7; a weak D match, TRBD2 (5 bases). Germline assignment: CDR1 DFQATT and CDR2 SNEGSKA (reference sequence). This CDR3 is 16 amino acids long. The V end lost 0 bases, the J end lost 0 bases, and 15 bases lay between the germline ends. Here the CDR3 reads CSARDGHQLDSYEQYF. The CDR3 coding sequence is TGCAGTGCTAGAGATGGCCACCAACTAGACTCCTACGAGCAGTACTTC.

This chain's CDR3 is CASSQEGSNQPQHF. The CDR3 DNA follows: TGTGCCAGCAGCCAAGAAGGGAGCAATCAGCCCCAGCATTTT. The rearrangement uses TRBV3-1 and TRBJ1-5; D is uncertain. This CDR3 comprises 14 residues. V dropped 0 bases and J dropped 1 base, with 4 bases sitting between them. Germline loops: CDR1 LGHDT, CDR2 YNNKEL (reference sequence).

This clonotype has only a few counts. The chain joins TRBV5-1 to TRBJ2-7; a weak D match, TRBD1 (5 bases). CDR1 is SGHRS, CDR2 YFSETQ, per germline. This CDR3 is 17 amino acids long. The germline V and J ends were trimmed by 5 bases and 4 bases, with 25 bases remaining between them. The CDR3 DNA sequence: TGCGCCAGCAGTGATGGACAACCGCCTCGAGGATTTTACGAGCAGTACTTC. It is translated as CASSDGQPPRGFYEQYF.

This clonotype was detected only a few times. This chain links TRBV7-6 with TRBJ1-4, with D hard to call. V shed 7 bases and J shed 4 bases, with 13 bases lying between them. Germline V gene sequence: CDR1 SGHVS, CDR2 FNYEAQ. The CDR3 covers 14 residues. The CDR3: CASTADPFNEKLFF. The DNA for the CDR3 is TGTGCCAGCACCGCGGACCCATTTAATGAAAAACTGTTTTTT.

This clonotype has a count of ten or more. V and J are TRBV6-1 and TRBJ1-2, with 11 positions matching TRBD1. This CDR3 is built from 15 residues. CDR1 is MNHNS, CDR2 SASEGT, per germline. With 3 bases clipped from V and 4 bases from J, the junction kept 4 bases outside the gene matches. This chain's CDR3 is CASSEEGTGGYGYTF. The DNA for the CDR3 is TGTGCCAGCAGTGAGGAAGGGACAGGGGGCTATGGCTACACCTTC.

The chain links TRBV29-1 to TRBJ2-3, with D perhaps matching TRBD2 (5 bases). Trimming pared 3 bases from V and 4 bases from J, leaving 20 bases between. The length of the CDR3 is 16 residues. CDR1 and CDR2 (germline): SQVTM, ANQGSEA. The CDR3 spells CSVDCSGLCPPDTQYF. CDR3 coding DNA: TGCAGCGTTGATTGCAGCGGCCTCTGCCCCCCAGATACGCAGTATTTT.

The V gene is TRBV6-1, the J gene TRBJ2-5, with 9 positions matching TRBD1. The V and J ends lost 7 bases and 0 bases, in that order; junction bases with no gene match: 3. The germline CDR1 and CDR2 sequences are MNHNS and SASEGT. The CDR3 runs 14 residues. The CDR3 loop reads CASNGQGYQETQYF. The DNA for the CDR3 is TGTGCCAGCAACGGACAGGGGTACCAAGAGACCCAGTACTTC.

In DNA form, the CDR3 reads TGTGCCAGCAGCTTGGGGTCTAGCGGGGCAACTCGGTACGAGCAGTACTTC. Translating gives CASSLGSSGATRYEQYF. The chain carries TRBV5-6 and TRBJ2-7; TRBD2 matches at 9 bases. Unmatched junction bases numbered 11, after V lost 0 bases and J lost 4 bases. There are 17 residues in the CDR3. The germline V gene encodes CDR1 SGHDT and CDR2 YYEEEE. Variable domain in full (rest from reference TRBV5-6 and TRBJ2-7): DAGVTQSPTHLIKTRGQQVTLRCSPKSGHDTVSWYQQALGQGPQFIFQYYEEEERQRGNFPDRFSGHQFPNYSSELNVNALLLGDSALYLCASSLGSSGATRYEQYFGPGTRLTVT.

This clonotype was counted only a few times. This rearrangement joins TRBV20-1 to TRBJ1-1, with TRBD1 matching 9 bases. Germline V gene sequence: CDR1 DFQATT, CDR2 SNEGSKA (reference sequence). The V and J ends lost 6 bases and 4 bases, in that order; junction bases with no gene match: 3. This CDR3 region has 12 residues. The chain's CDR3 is CSAPTGGTEAFF. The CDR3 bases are TGCAGTGCACCGACAGGGGGCACTGAAGCTTTCTTT.

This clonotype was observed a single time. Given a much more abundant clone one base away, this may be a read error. The CDR3 here is CASSFDRDQPQHF. The CDR3 nucleotides read TGTGCCAGCAGCTTCGACAGGGACCAGCCCCAGCATTTT. The rearrangement joins TRBV7-2 to TRBJ1-5, with 7 bases aligning to TRBD1. The trim removed 3 bases at V and 7 bases at J, leaving 3 bases unmatched. This CDR3 is 13 amino acids long. CDR1 and CDR2 (germline): SGHTA, FQGNSA.

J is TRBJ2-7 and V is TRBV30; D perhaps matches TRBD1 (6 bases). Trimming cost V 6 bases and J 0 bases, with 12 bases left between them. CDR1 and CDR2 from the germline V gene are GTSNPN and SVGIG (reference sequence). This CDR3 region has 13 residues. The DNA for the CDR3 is TGTGCCTGCACGACAGGCCGCTCCTACGAGCAGTACTTC. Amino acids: CACTTGRSYEQYF.

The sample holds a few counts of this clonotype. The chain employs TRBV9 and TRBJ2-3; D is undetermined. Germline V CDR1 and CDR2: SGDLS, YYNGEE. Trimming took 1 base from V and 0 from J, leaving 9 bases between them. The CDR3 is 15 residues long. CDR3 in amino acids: CASSVYSSSTDTQYF. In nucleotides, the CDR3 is TGTGCCAGCAGCGTATATAGTTCTAGCACAGATACGCAGTATTTT.

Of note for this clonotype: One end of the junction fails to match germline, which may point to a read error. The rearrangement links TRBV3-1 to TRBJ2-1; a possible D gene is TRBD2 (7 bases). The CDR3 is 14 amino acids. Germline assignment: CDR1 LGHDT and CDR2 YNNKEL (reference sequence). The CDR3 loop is CASTQKGGRNEQFF. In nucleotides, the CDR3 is TGTGCCAGCACCCAAAAGGGGGGGCGCAATGAGCAGTTCTTC.

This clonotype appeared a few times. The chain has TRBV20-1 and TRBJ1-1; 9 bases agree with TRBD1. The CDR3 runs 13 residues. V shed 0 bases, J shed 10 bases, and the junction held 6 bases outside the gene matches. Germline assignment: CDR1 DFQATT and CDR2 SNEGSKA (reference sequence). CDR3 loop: CSARDGTGFPAFF. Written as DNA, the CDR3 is TGCAGTGCTAGAGATGGGACAGGGTTCCCAGCTTTCTTT.